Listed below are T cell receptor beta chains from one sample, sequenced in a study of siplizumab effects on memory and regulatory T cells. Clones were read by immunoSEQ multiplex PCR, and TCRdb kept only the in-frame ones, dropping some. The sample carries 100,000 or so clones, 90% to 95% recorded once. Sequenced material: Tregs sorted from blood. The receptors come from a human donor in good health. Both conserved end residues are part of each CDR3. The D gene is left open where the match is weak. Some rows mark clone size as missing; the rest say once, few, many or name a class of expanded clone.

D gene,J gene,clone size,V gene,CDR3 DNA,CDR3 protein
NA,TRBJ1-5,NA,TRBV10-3,TGTGCCATCAGTGAGTCTACAGGGTTTCAGCCCCAGCATTTT,CAISESTGFQPQHF
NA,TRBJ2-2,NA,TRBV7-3,TGTGCCAGCAGGGGCCGGCGGTCTTCGCGGGGTAGGAACACCGGGGAGCTGTTTTTT,CASRGRRSSRGRNTGELFF
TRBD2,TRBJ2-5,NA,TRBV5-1,TGCGCCAGCAGCTGGACCCAACTCGGGACTAGCGGGAGACGAGAGACCCAGTACTTC,CASSWTQLGTSGRRETQYF
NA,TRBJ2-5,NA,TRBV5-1,TGCGCCAGCAGCTTGAGGTCTCAGACCCAGTACTTC,CASSLRSQTQYF
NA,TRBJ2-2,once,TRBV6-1,TGTGCCAGCAGTGGAGACTACTCGGTCGGGGAGCTGTTTTTT,CASSGDYSVGELFF
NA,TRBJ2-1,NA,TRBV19,TGTGCCAGTAGTATTCCCTCCCCCCGCTACAATGAGCAGTTCTTC,CASSIPSPRYNEQFF
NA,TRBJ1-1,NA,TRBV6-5,TGTGCCAGCAGTCTGACAGTAAACACTGAAGCTTTCTTT,CASSLTVNTEAFF
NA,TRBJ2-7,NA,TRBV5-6,TGTGCCAGCAGCTTTACGCCGAGGACAATCCCCTACGAGCAGTACTTC,CASSFTPRTIPYEQYF
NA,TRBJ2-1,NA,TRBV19,TGTGCCAGTAGTTTGGGCAGCTCCTACAATGAGCAGTTCTTC,CASSLGSSYNEQFF
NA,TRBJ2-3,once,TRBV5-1,TGCGCCAGCAGCTTCAACACAGATACGCAGTATTTT,CASSFNTDTQYF
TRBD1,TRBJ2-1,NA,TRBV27,TGTGCCAGCAGTTACAAGGGACAGGGGTTTTACAATGAGCAGTTCTTC,CASSYKGQGFYNEQFF
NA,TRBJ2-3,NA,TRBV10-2,TGCGCCAGCGTAGAGCGGTATACGCAGTATTTT,CASVERYTQYF
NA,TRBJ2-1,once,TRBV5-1,TGCGCCAGCAGCTTGGGGGATTTTTACAATGAGCAGTTCTTC,CASSLGDFYNEQFF
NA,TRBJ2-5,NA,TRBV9,TGTGCCAGCAGCCCTCTCCGACAGATTGTGGGGACCCAGTACTTC,CASSPLRQIVGTQYF
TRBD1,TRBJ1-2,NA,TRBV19,TGTGCCAGTAGTATCGGTTTGGGACAGGGGTACTATGGCTACACCTTC,CASSIGLGQGYYGYTF
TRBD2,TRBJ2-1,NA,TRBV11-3,TGTGCCAGCAGCCCGGGACTAGCTTACTACAATGAGCAGTTCTTC,CASSPGLAYYNEQFF
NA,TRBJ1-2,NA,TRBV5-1,TGCGCCAGCAGCTTAACCGAAGGACCGATGGACTATGGCTACACCTTC,CASSLTEGPMDYGYTF
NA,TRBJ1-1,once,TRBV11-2,TGTGCCAGCAGCTTAGGACAGGCGAACTTCTCACCCTGGGCTTTCTTT,CASSLGQANFSPWAFF
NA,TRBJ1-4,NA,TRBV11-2,TGTGCCAGCAGCTTAGGGAGGCTGTCAGATGAAAAACTGTTTTTT,CASSLGRLSDEKLFF
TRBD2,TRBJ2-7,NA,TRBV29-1,TGCAGTGTCCTGTTAGCGGGGAGGCAGTACTTC,CSVLLAGRQYF
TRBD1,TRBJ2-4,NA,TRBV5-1,TGCGCCAGCAGCCAAACCCAGGGACAGGGGCTGGACATTCAGTACTTC,CASSQTQGQGLDIQYF
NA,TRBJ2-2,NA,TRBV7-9,TGTGCCAGCAGCGGGGATTCGAACACCGGGGAGCTGTTTTTT,CASSGDSNTGELFF
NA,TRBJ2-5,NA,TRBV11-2,TGTGCCAGCAGCTTAGATAATCTGAACCAAGAGACCCAGTACTTC,CASSLDNLNQETQYF
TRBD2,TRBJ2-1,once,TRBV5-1,TGCGCCAGCAGCCAACTAGCGGGTTTGACGAATGAGCAGTTCTTC,CASSQLAGLTNEQFF
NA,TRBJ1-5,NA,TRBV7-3,TGTGCCAGCAGCTTGGGGGGCGGCCAGCCCCAGCATTTT,CASSLGGGQPQHF
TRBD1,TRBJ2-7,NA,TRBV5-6,TGTGCCAGCAGCATAGGGACAGGAATCTCCTACGAGCAGTACTTC,CASSIGTGISYEQYF
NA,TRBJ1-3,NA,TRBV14,TGTGCCAGCAGCCAAGTGGTCAGGGCCGGAAACACCATATATTTT,CASSQVVRAGNTIYF
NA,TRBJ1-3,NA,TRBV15,TGTGCCACCAGCAGAGAAGGCAATTCTGGAAACACCATATATTTT,CATSREGNSGNTIYF
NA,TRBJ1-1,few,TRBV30,TGTGCCTGGAACTGGGCCTTGGACACTGAAGCTTTCTTT,CAWNWALDTEAFF
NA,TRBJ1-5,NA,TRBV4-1,TGCGCCAGCAGCCAAGATATGGGGGCTGCTCAGCCCCAGCATTTT,CASSQDMGAAQPQHF
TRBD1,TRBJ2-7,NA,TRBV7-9,TGTGCCAGCAGCTTAGGAACGGGGACAGGGGTTTGGTACGAGCAGTACTTC,CASSLGTGTGVWYEQYF
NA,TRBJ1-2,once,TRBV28,TGTGCCAGCAGTTATATCGGCAGGTTCTCTGAAGGCTACACCTTC,CASSYIGRFSEGYTF